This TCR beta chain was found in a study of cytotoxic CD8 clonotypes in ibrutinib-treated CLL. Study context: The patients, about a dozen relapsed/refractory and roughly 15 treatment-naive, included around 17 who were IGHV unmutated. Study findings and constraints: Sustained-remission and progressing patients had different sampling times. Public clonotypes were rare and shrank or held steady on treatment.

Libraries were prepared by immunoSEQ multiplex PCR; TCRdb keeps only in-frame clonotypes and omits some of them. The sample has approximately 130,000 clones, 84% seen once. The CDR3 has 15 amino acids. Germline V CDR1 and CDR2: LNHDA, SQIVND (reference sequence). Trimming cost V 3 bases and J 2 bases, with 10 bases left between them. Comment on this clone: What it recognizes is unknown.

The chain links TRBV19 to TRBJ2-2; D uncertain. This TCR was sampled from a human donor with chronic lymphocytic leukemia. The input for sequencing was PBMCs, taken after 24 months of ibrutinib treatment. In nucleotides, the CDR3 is TGTGCCAGTAGTATTCGGGCCAGCAACACCGGGGAGCTGTTTTTT. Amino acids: CASSIRASNTGELFF.